Below are 9 T cell receptor beta chains sequenced from a single sample in a study of blood T cell repertoires in COVID-19. TCRdb's copy holds only in-frame clones and misses some; the assay was immunoSEQ multiplex PCR. The top ten hold roughly 2% of the sample, which has fewer than 350,000 clones, 88% seen once. What was sequenced was PBMCs or T cells enriched from blood (not recorded which). Receptors were obtained from a woman aged 55 to 70 in a cohort exposed to, infected with or recovered from COVID-19 (not recorded which).

This clone is a singleton in its sample. The genes are TRBV5-1 and TRBJ2-6; TRBD1 aligns across 7 bases. Germline V CDR1 and CDR2: SGHRS, YFSETQ. The CDR3 is 19 amino acids. With 1 base clipped from V and 0 bases from J, the junction kept 10 bases outside the gene matches. CDR3 DNA: TGCGCCAGCAGCTTGAGATCGGGACAGTCACTCTCTGGGGCCAACGTCCTGACTTTC. It translates to CASSLRSGQSLSGANVLTF.

The chain joins TRBV4-1 to TRBJ2-5; D is possibly TRBD2 (7 bases). The CDR3 is made up of 16 amino acids. V gave up 0 bases and J gave up 5 bases, with 16 bases separating them. Germline V gives CDR1 MGHRA, CDR2 YSYEKL. DNA for the CDR3: TGCGCCAGCAGCCAAGATTTAGGCAGGGGAGGGGAGACCCAGTACTTC. Translated, it gives CASSQDLGRGGETQYF.

The table lists this clone with a few counts. The gene calls are TRBV6-6 and TRBJ2-7; 13 bases align to TRBD2. The CDR3 contains 19 residues. Trimming removed 5 bases from V and 6 bases from J; junction bases left unmatched: 19. Per germline, CDR1 MNHNY and CDR2 SVGAGI (reference sequence). The CDR3 nucleotides read TGTGCCAGCAGTCGCGGACTAGCGGGAGTAGGCCCGCAGGGGGGCGAGCAGTACTTC. This gives the protein CASSRGLAGVGPQGGEQYF.

The rearrangement uses TRBV2 and TRBJ2-5, with D perhaps matching TRBD1 (6 bases). Germline V gives CDR1 SNHLY, CDR2 FYNNEI. The CDR3 contains 13 residues. The V gene lost 6 bases and the J gene lost 1 base, with 9 bases spanning the gap. The CDR3 loop is CASSRQAQETQYF. The CDR3 region has the DNA TGTGCCAGCAGCCGACAGGCCCAAGAGACCCAGTACTTC.

This clone is a singleton in its sample. DNA of the CDR3: TGTGCCAGCAGTTTAGAGACAGGGACCCGCACAGATACGCAGTATTTT. Translation: CASSLETGTRTDTQYF. The gene calls are TRBV27 and TRBJ2-3, with 7 bases that match TRBD1. The CDR3 extends over 16 amino acids. Trimming took 2 bases from V and 1 from J; bases not matched to a gene: 6. Per germline, CDR1 MNHEY and CDR2 SMNVEV (reference sequence).

The J gene is TRBJ2-5, the V gene TRBV10-3; 8 bases are shared with TRBD2. Trimming took 6 bases from V and 3 from J; bases not matched to a gene: 9. There are 15 residues in the CDR3. CDR1 and CDR2 from the germline V gene are ENHRY and SYGVKD. The chain's CDR3 is CAISGSRAGEETQYF. The CDR3, as DNA: TGTGCCATCAGCGGGTCCAGAGCGGGAGAAGAGACCCAGTACTTC.

The chain employs TRBV3-1 (or the pseudogene TRBV3-2) and TRBJ2-5, with 11 nucleotides matching TRBD2. This CDR3 is built from 17 residues. Per germline, CDR1 LGHDT and CDR2 YNNKEL (reference sequence). With V trimmed by 1 base and J by 3 bases, 7 bases remained unmatched. CDR3: CASSQVSSGRGEETQYF. The CDR3 bases are TGTGCCAGCAGCCAAGTTAGTAGCGGGAGGGGTGAAGAGACCCAGTACTTC.

V usage is TRBV12-3 or TRBV12-4 and J usage is TRBJ2-7; D not resolved. Trimming shortened V by 5 bases and J by 0 bases, and 5 bases separated the two germline ends. The CDR3 totals 12 residues. For the CDR3, the DNA is TGTGCCAGCAGTCCCTTCTCCTACGAGCAGTACTTC. As protein: CASSPFSYEQYF.

CDR3 loop: CASSGRRLAVTSSYNEQFF. Here the CDR3 DNA reads TGCGCCAGCAGTGGTCGGAGATTAGCGGTAACTAGCTCCTACAATGAGCAGTTCTTC. The chain uses TRBV10-1 and TRBJ2-1, with a weak D call TRBD2 (6 bases). Germline V CDR1 and CDR2: WNHNN, SYGVQD (reference sequence). The ends were cut back, 4 bases at V and 0 bases at J, with 22 bases in the middle. This CDR3 has 19 amino acids.